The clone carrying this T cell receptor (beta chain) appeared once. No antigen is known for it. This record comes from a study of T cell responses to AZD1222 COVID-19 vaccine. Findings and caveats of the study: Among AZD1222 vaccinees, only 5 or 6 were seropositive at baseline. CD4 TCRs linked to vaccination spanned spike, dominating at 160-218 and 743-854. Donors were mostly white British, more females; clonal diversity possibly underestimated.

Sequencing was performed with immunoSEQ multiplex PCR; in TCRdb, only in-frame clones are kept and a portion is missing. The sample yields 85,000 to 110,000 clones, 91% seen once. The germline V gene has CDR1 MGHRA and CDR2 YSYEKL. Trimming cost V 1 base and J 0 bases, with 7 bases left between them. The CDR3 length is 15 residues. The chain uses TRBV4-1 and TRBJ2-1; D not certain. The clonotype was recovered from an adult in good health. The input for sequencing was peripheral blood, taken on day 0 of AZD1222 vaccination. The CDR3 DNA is TGCGCCAGCAGCCAAGTCCTGAGCTCCTACAATGAGCAGTTCTTC. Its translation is CASSQVLSSYNEQFF.